The 30 T cell receptor beta chains in this list originate from one sample, sequenced in a study of patients and donors after allogeneic stem cell transplantation. TCRdb ran MiXCR on the RT-PCR reads and lists one entry per CDR3 protein. The table lists over 350,000 distinct CDR3 sequences, 16% of them singletons, with roughly 7% in the top ten. The sequenced sample was blood, either unsorted or a sorted T cell fraction (not recorded which). The receptors shown here come from a human donor who was either an allogeneic HSCT recipient or a stem cell or donor lymphocyte infusion donor (not recorded which). It is not recorded whose cells these are; they may come from a transplant donor.

This clonotype has only a few counts. The chain uses TRBV20-1 and TRBJ2-2; 7 positions agree with TRBD1. Unmatched junction bases numbered 4, after V lost 1 base and J lost 2 bases. This CDR3 region has 15 residues. Per germline, CDR1 DFQATT and CDR2 SNEGSKA (reference sequence). The CDR3 nucleotides read TGCAGTGCTAGAGCCGGGACAGTAAACACCGGGGAGCTGTTTTTT. This translates into CSARAGTVNTGELFF.

The CDR3 protein is CATSAGTSGRGYTF. DNA of the CDR3: TGTGCCACCAGTGCAGGAACTTCAGGGCGTGGCTACACCTTC. The chain has TRBV24-1 and TRBJ1-2; weak D call: TRBD1 (5 bases). V was clipped by 5 bases and J by 7 bases, with 16 bases between them. Germline V gene lookup returns CDR1 KGHDR and CDR2 SFDVKD. This CDR3 region has 14 residues.

The chain carries TRBV6-5 and TRBJ1-5; 8 bases agree with TRBD1. The CDR3 is 17 amino acids. From germline, CDR1 is MNHEY and CDR2 SVGAGI. Losses at the gene ends were 3 bases for V and 2 bases for J; bases not matched to a gene: 9. For the CDR3, the DNA is TGTGCCAGCAGTTATCGTCCAGGGGGCTACGGCAATCAGCCCCAGCATTTT. Translated: CASSYRPGGYGNQPQHF.

This clonotype was observed at least ten times. The V call is TRBV7-2, the J call TRBJ2-3, with 10 nucleotides matching TRBD2. Trimming removed 1 base from V and 13 bases from J; junction bases left unmatched: 14. Germline V gene sequence: CDR1 SGHTA, CDR2 FQGNSA. The CDR3 covers 16 residues. This CDR3 is CASSLGGSGGPDLEYF. In DNA, the CDR3 is TGTGCCAGCAGCTTAGGGGGTAGCGGGGGGCCCGATCTCGAGTATTTT.

The V and J genes are TRBV27 and TRBJ2-7, with 9 bases aligning to TRBD2. CDR3 length: 16 residues. The V and J ends lost 4 bases and 1 base, in that order; junction bases with no gene match: 8. Germline V lookup: CDR1 MNHEY, CDR2 SMNVEV (reference sequence). Written as DNA, the CDR3 is TGTGCCAGCAGTTCGCGGGCGGGAGGGGGGTCCTACGAGCAGTACTTC. It encodes CASSSRAGGGSYEQYF.

This clonotype showed up just a few times. The chain combines TRBV7-2 with TRBJ1-4; 10 bases are a match to TRBD1. The CDR3 length is 16 residues. Trimming removed 3 bases from V and 5 bases from J; junction bases left unmatched: 6. Germline-derived CDR1 and CDR2 are SGHTA and FQGNSA. The CDR3 DNA is TGTGCCAGCAGCTTGAGGGGGACAGGGGACAATGAAAAACTGTTTTTT. This gives the protein CASSLRGTGDNEKLFF.

This sequence joins TRBV5-6 and TRBJ2-7; 9 bases agree with TRBD1. The V and J ends lost 5 bases and 1 base, in that order; junction bases with no gene match: 10. The CDR3 is made up of 16 amino acids. Germline loops: CDR1 SGHDT, CDR2 YYEEEE. CDR3 nucleotides: TGTGCCAGCAGTCTTATATCCGGGACAGGGTCCTACGAGCAGTACTTC. Translating it yields CASSLISGTGSYEQYF.

This clonotype was observed a few times. The V and J genes are TRBV6-1 and TRBJ2-7; D call uncertain. The CDR3 runs to 15 residues. Germline CDR1 is MNHNS and CDR2 is SASEGT. Trimming shortened V by 5 bases and J by 1 base, and 15 bases separated the two germline ends. CDR3 sequence reads: CASSLLDSASYEQYF. CDR3 coding DNA: TGTGCCAGCAGTCTCCTAGATTCCGCATCCTACGAGCAGTACTTC.

The sample holds a few counts of this clonotype. CDR3 sequence reads: CASSLKGQLYGYTF. The DNA of the CDR3 is TGCGCCAGCAGCTTGAAGGGCCAGCTCTATGGCTACACCTTC. The chain carries TRBV5-1 and TRBJ1-2; no clear D gene. CDR3 length: 14 amino acids. Germline loops: CDR1 SGHRS, CDR2 YFSETQ. Trimming removed 1 base at V and 4 bases at J, with 11 bases between.

The sample holds a few counts of this clonotype. The chain uses TRBV20-1 and TRBJ2-1; TRBD1 agrees at 11 bases. Germline lookup yields CDR1 DFQATT and CDR2 SNEGSKA (reference sequence). V shed 3 bases and J 4 bases; nucleotides not matched to a gene: 8. This CDR3 has 16 amino acids. The chain's CDR3 is CSARGRGDRGYNEQFF. Written as DNA, the CDR3 is TGCAGTGCTAGGGGGAGAGGGGACAGGGGGTACAATGAGCAGTTCTTC.

At least ten counts were recorded for this clonotype. V gene TRBV12-3 or TRBV12-4 combines with J gene TRBJ1-1; TRBD1 might be the D (6 bases). Trimming cost V 10 bases and J 0 bases, with 12 bases left between them. This CDR3 region has 13 residues. CDR3 in amino acids: CATRGQLNTEAFF. The CDR3 coding sequence is TGTGCCACCCGAGGACAGTTGAACACTGAAGCTTTCTTT.

The V call is TRBV5-1, the J call TRBJ1-1; TRBD1 aligns across 10 bases. After removal of 5 bases from V and 5 bases from J, the junction contained 6 bases not matched to a gene. Per the germline V gene, CDR1 is SGHRS and CDR2 is YFSETQ. The CDR3 sequence is 14 residues long. The CDR3 here is CASRTGGPGTEAFF. The CDR3 DNA sequence: TGCGCCAGCAGGACAGGGGGCCCGGGGACTGAAGCTTTCTTT.

The table lists this clonotype with a few counts. This CDR3 reads CASSHRVSYGYTF. The CDR3 DNA is TGTGCCAGCAGCCACAGGGTTAGCTATGGCTACACCTTC. The chain uses TRBV3-1 and TRBJ1-2; weak D call: TRBD1 (5 bases). Trimming removed 3 bases from V and 4 bases from J, with 9 bases in between. The germline V gene has CDR1 LGHDT and CDR2 YNNKEL (reference sequence). The CDR3 consists of 13 residues.

This clonotype was seen more than once but under ten times. CDR3: CASSRTLGRITTNYGYTF. The CDR3 coding sequence is TGCGCCAGCAGCCGAACTCTGGGGCGGATTACTACTAACTATGGCTACACCTTC. The J gene is TRBJ1-2, the V gene TRBV4-3, with D possibly being TRBD1 (5 bases). Germline V lookup: CDR1 LGHNA, CDR2 YSLEER. The V and J ends lost 4 bases and 0 bases respectively, with 21 bases between them. CDR3 length: 18 amino acids.

This clonotype has a count of ten or more. The chain is built from TRBV4-2 and TRBJ2-7, with a tentative D call TRBD1 (7 bases). V was trimmed by 4 bases and J by 3 bases, leaving 13 bases between them. This CDR3 spans 14 amino acids. The V gene's germline CDR1 is LGHNA and CDR2 YNFKEQ. The CDR3 DNA reads TGTGCCAGCAGCCCTAGGAGGGACAGCTACGAGCAGTACTTC. Translated: CASSPRRDSYEQYF.

This sequence joins TRBV19 and TRBJ1-2; D remains unclear. Per the germline V gene, CDR1 is LNHDA and CDR2 is SQIVND (reference sequence). The CDR3 contains 13 residues. V was clipped by 3 bases and J by 8 bases, with 13 bases between them. The CDR3 DNA reads as TGTGCCAGTAGTATCCCCCCAGCTGCCGGCTACACCTTC. Its translation: CASSIPPAAGYTF.

The V and J genes are TRBV7-9 and TRBJ2-7, with D possibly matching TRBD1 (5 bases). Germline V gene data show CDR1 as SEHNR and CDR2 as FQNEAQ (reference sequence). V was pared by 3 bases and J by 2 bases, with 11 bases between. This CDR3 has 14 amino acids. The CDR3 DNA is TGTGCCAGCAGCTTGAAAGGGGTCCCCTACGAGCAGTACTTC. Its protein is CASSLKGVPYEQYF.

The chain uses TRBV5-1 and TRBJ2-6; TRBD2 aligns across 8 bases. V was pared by 4 bases and J by 2 bases, with 5 bases of the junction left unmatched. The CDR3 is 16 amino acids. The germline V gene has CDR1 SGHRS and CDR2 YFSETQ. The CDR3 protein is CASSKTTSAGANVLTF. The CDR3 DNA follows: TGCGCCAGCAGCAAAACGACTAGCGCTGGGGCCAACGTCCTGACTTTC.

The chain combines TRBV5-1 with TRBJ1-3; D uncertain. The germline V and J ends were trimmed by 0 bases and 3 bases, with 13 bases remaining between them. The length of the CDR3 is 16 residues. In germline, CDR1 is SGHRS, CDR2 YFSETQ. Here the CDR3 DNA reads TGCGCCAGCAGCTTGGCCGGCCAGCGGCTTGGAAACACCATATATTTT. Translated: CASSLAGQRLGNTIYF.

V gene TRBV6-2 or TRBV6-3 combines with J gene TRBJ1-6; no clear D. The ends were cut back, 1 base at V and 6 bases at J, with 28 bases in the middle. Germline V gene sequence: CDR1 MNHEY, CDR2 SVGEGT. This CDR3 comprises 21 residues. The CDR3 DNA reads TGTGCCAGCAGTTACTTGGGCCCCCGGTCGAACCGGGGAGCACCTAATTCACCCCTCCACTTT. Translation gives CASSYLGPRSNRGAPNSPLHF.

This clonotype occurred a few times. CDR3 bases: TGTGCCAGCAGTTCCCTTCGGGGGGCCGAGACCCAAGAGACCCAGTACTTC. Amino acids: CASSSLRGAETQETQYF. V and J are TRBV6-5 and TRBJ2-5, with D possibly TRBD2 on 7 matching bases. CDR3 length: 17 amino acids. The V and J ends lost 4 bases and 1 base respectively, with 19 bases between them. Per germline, CDR1 MNHEY and CDR2 SVGAGI.

The sample holds many counts of this clonotype. CDR3 bases: TGTGCCAGCAGCTTAGTCCAGGGATTATCTGGAAACACCATATATTTT. It translates to CASSLVQGLSGNTIYF. The chain employs TRBV11-2 and TRBJ1-3, with D possibly matching TRBD1 (5 bases). CDR1 is SGHAT and CDR2 is FQNNGV in the germline V gene. The V end was cut by 1 base, the J end by 1 base, with 11 bases between. This CDR3 comprises 16 residues.

This clonotype was observed at least ten times. The chain has TRBV5-1 and TRBJ2-2; 8 bases agree with TRBD2. Germline V gene data show CDR1 as SGHRS and CDR2 as YFSETQ. Trimming took 1 base from V and 5 from J; bases not matched to a gene: 7. The CDR3 contains 16 residues. This CDR3 is CASSLRREDETGELFF. The CDR3 nucleotides are TGCGCCAGCAGCTTGAGGCGGGAGGACGAAACCGGGGAGCTGTTTTTT.

The chain is built from TRBV20-1 and TRBJ1-3; D possibly corresponds to TRBD1 (5 bases). The CDR3 spans 14 residues. CDR1 is DFQATT, CDR2 SNEGSKA, per germline (reference sequence). The V gene lost 1 base and the J gene lost 4 bases, with 11 bases spanning the gap. The CDR3 nucleotides are TGCAGTGCTAGAGTGGGGGTTATCGGAAACACCATATATTTT. This codes for CSARVGVIGNTIYF.

This clonotype was found many times. The chain employs TRBV5-1 and TRBJ2-3; 9 positions match TRBD2. Germline lookup yields CDR1 SGHRS and CDR2 YFSETQ. V lost 2 bases and J lost 0; bases outside the gene matches: 10. The CDR3 loop spans 18 amino acids. CDR3 nucleotide sequence: TGCGCCAGCAGCTTAAGAGGATACGCGGGAGGGAGCACAGATACGCAGTATTTT. Its translation: CASSLRGYAGGSTDTQYF.

This chain connects TRBV6-4 to TRBJ2-7, with D possibly matching TRBD2 (5 bases). CDR3 length: 13 amino acids. Germline V gene sequence: CDR1 MRHNA, CDR2 SNTAGT. Deletions cut 7 bases from V and 4 bases from J, with 14 bases between. CDR3 sequence (DNA): TGTGCCAGCACACTAGAGCCGGAGTACGAGCAGTACTTC. Encoded protein: CASTLEPEYEQYF.

The chain is built from TRBV29-1 and TRBJ1-3; D call uncertain. CDR1 SQVTM and CDR2 ANQGSEA come from the germline V gene. Trimming removed 4 bases from V and 0 bases from J, with 16 bases in between. This CDR3 is built from 16 residues. The DNA for the CDR3 is TGCAGCGTTGCAACGGGTAGTGGCTTCTCTGGAAACACCATATATTTT. Residues: CSVATGSGFSGNTIYF.

V usage is TRBV5-5 and J usage is TRBJ1-6, with D perhaps TRBD1 (6 bases). The V gene lost 2 bases and the J gene lost 7 bases, with 19 bases spanning the gap. The CDR3 extends over 17 amino acids. Looked up from germline, CDR1 is SGHKS and CDR2 is YYEKEE (reference sequence). The CDR3 nucleotides are TGTGCCAGCAGCTTTACAGGGCAACCCGGGTGGAATTCACCCCTCCACTTT. This encodes CASSFTGQPGWNSPLHF.

The sample holds a few counts of this clonotype. This sequence joins TRBV6-5 and TRBJ2-7; TRBD1 is a possible D gene (5 bases). The CDR3 extends over 15 amino acids. Per germline, CDR1 MNHEY and CDR2 SVGAGI. The V end was cut by 2 bases, the J end by 2 bases, with 13 bases between. Here the CDR3 DNA reads TGTGCCAGCAGTTACCAAGGACACGGACCCTACGAGCAGTACTTC. This encodes CASSYQGHGPYEQYF.

This clonotype was counted at least ten times. This chain joins TRBV12-3 or TRBV12-4 and TRBJ2-7, with D unclear. The V gene lost 8 bases and the J gene lost 3 bases, with 11 bases spanning the gap. This CDR3 is built from 12 residues. The CDR3 nucleotides are TGTGCCAGCTCTCTGGCTGTCTACGAGCAGTACTTC. This codes for CASSLAVYEQYF.